A single sample gave rise to the 2 T cell receptor beta chains below, sequenced in a study of blood T cell repertoires in COVID-19. TCRdb keeps only in-frame clones here, not all; method: immunoSEQ multiplex PCR. The profile shows about 83,000 clones, 80% to 90% of them singletons. The sample was peripheral blood. Source of these receptors: a woman older than 75 with acute or convalescent COVID-19.

The rearrangement links TRBV19 to TRBJ1-2; 9 positions agree with TRBD1. V dropped 4 bases and J dropped 4; count of bases not matched to a gene: 7. This CDR3 spans 15 amino acids. The germline V gene encodes CDR1 LNHDA and CDR2 SQIVND (reference sequence). The CDR3 DNA reads TGTGCCAGTAGTACTGACAGGGGGGCCTCCTATGGCTACACCTTC. This translates into CASSTDRGASYGYTF.

The chain recombines TRBV19 with TRBJ1-5, with 7 bases lining up with TRBD1. There are 15 residues in the CDR3. The trim removed 6 bases at V and 2 bases at J, leaving 7 bases unmatched. The germline CDR1 and CDR2 sequences are LNHDA and SQIVND (reference sequence). The CDR3 region is CASSHRGGGNQPQHF. The CDR3 DNA is TGTGCCAGTAGCCACAGGGGCGGGGGCAATCAGCCCCAGCATTTT.